A selection of T cell receptor beta chains follows, all from one sample in a study of metastatic and nonmetastatic thyroid tumors. TCRdb used MiXCR to call clones anew from the PCR reads. This sample has under 5,500 clones; 20% to 25% occur once, and the top ten carry approximately 15%. Sequences were obtained from adjacent normal tissue. The receptor source for this set is a female donor with papillary thyroid cancer or a benign thyroid nodule (not recorded which). Some clones in this sample may be carry-over from other donors' samples. Each CDR3 is given with its conserved first and last residue. The D gene is left open where the match is weak. Size is omitted from some rows. Given values are once, few, many or a class for expanded clones.

>TRBD2|TRBV6-1|few|TRBJ2-1
CASIEWASGHNEQFF
TGTGCCAGCATTGAATGGGCTAGCGGACACAATGAGCAGTTCTTC
>TRBD2|TRBV14|NA|TRBJ2-1
CAGSPGLAGLRSYDEQFF
TGTGCCGGCAGCCCGGGACTAGCGGGACTAAGATCTTACGATGAGCAGTTCTTC
>NA|TRBV15|medium-sized|TRBJ2-1
CATSRKIGLIYNEQFF
TGTGCCACCAGCAGAAAGATTGGACTAATCTACAATGAGCAGTTCTTC
>NA|TRBV2|NA|TRBJ2-7
CASSGTGREQYF
TGTGCCAGCAGTGGCACAGGGCGGGAGCAGTACTTC
>TRBD1|TRBV11-2|NA|TRBJ1-1
CASSSRAGGAIWGTEAFF
TGTGCCAGCAGCTCCCGGGCAGGGGGTGCCATTTGGGGCACTGAAGCTTTCTTT
>NA|TRBV6-1|NA|TRBJ1-5
CASSLGGNNQPQHF
TGTGCCAGCAGTCTTGGAGGTAACAATCAGCCCCAGCATTTT
>TRBD2|TRBV6-2/TRBV6-3|large|TRBJ2-1
CASSYMGLAAYNEQFF
TGTGCCAGCAGTTATATGGGACTAGCGGCTTACAATGAGCAGTTCTTC
>NA|TRBV10-2|medium-sized|TRBJ1-5
CASSARTENQPQHF
TGCGCCAGCAGTGCCCGGACAGAGAATCAGCCCCAGCATTTT
>NA|TRBV11-1|NA|TRBJ1-4
CASSSGPDSDATNEKLFF
TGTGCCAGCAGCTCCGGACCTGACTCCGATGCAACTAATGAAAAACTGTTTTTT
>NA|TRBV27|few|TRBJ1-1
CASSLWPDRNTEAFF
TGTGCCAGCAGTTTATGGCCAGATCGGAACACTGAAGCTTTCTTT
>TRBD2|TRBV7-9|medium-sized|TRBJ2-3
CASSLAVAGVGTDTQYF
TGTGCCAGCAGCTTAGCGGTAGCGGGGGTGGGCACAGATACGCAGTATTTT
>NA|TRBV5-1|few|TRBJ1-1
CASSLGEMNTEAFF
TGCGCCAGCAGCTTAGGGGAGATGAACACTGAAGCTTTCTTT
>NA|TRBV19|medium-sized|TRBJ1-2
CASTIGGWHGYTF
TGTGCCAGTACCATTGGAGGGTGGCATGGCTACACCTTC
>NA|TRBV20-1|few|TRBJ2-1
CSARGIVVGYNEQFF
TGCAGTGCTAGAGGAATCGTAGTGGGCTACAATGAGCAGTTCTTC
>TRBD2|TRBV4-3|medium-sized|TRBJ2-2
CASRRGTSGSQTGELFF
TGCGCCAGCCGACGGGGGACTAGCGGGAGTCAGACCGGGGAGCTGTTTTTT
>TRBD2|TRBV20-1|NA|TRBJ2-2
CSARDTSGGFGYTGELFF
TGCAGTGCTAGAGATACTAGCGGGGGGTTCGGGTACACCGGGGAGCTGTTTTTT
>NA|TRBV5-6|many|TRBJ2-1
CASSPKGPYNEQFF
TGTGCCAGCAGCCCCAAGGGCCCCTACAATGAGCAGTTCTTC
>NA|TRBV12-3/TRBV12-4|NA|TRBJ1-2
CASSYRVVDGYTF
TGTGCCAGCAGTTACAGGGTAGTTGATGGCTACACCTTC
>NA|TRBV7-6|medium-sized|TRBJ2-7
CASSSDQPYEQYF
TGTGCCAGCAGCTCAGACCAACCCTACGAGCAGTACTTC
>NA|TRBV5-4|NA|TRBJ2-7
CASSLKTASYEQYF
TGTGCCAGCAGCTTGAAAACAGCGTCTTACGAGCAGTACTTC
>NA|TRBV24-1|NA|TRBJ1-2
CATSDPGDYGYTF
TGTGCCACCAGTGATCCAGGGGACTATGGCTACACCTTC
>NA|TRBV6-4|NA|TRBJ1-2
CASTYGYTF
TGTGCCAGCACATATGGCTACACCTTC
>TRBD2|TRBV20-1|few|TRBJ2-1
CSARTSGIFVESYNEQFF
TGCAGTGCTAGGACTAGCGGGATATTTGTGGAGTCCTACAATGAGCAGTTCTTC
>NA|TRBV2|NA|TRBJ2-1
CASSPRRGEQFF
TGTGCCAGCAGTCCTAGAAGAGGCGAGCAGTTCTTC
>NA|TRBV20-1|NA|TRBJ2-2
CSANPGERTGELFF
TGCAGTGCCAATCCAGGGGAGAGGACCGGGGAGCTGTTTTTT
>NA|TRBV5-8|few|TRBJ2-7
CASSLGSSAYEQYF
TGTGCCAGCAGCTTAGGGTCGTCCGCTTACGAGCAGTACTTC
>NA|TRBV12-3/TRBV12-4|NA|TRBJ2-1
CASSLGGYNEQFF
TGTGCCAGCAGTCTAGGAGGATACAATGAGCAGTTCTTC
>TRBD2|TRBV20-1|medium-sized|TRBJ2-1
CSAPGTSDYNEQFF
TGCAGTGCTCCCGGGACTAGCGACTACAATGAGCAGTTCTTC
>NA|TRBV4-1|medium-sized|TRBJ2-7
CASSQAQGPYEQYF
TGCGCCAGCAGCCAAGCCCAAGGACCCTACGAGCAGTACTTC
>NA|TRBV18|many|TRBJ1-1
CASSPIGNTEAFF
TGTGCCAGCTCACCGATCGGAAACACTGAAGCTTTCTTT
>NA|TRBV12-3/TRBV12-4|medium-sized|TRBJ2-2
CASSLRLYTGELFF
TGTGCCAGCAGTTTGCGGCTTTACACCGGGGAGCTGTTTTTT
>NA|TRBV5-1|NA|TRBJ2-3
CASHRTVAETDTQYF
TGCGCCAGCCACCGGACCGTCGCCGAGACAGATACGCAGTATTTT
>TRBD1|TRBV6-5|NA|TRBJ1-4
CASSSDRVDLANKKLFF
TGTGCCAGCAGTTCCGACAGGGTAGACCTGGCTAATAAAAAACTGTTTTTT
>TRBD2|TRBV20-1|many|TRBJ2-5
CSARDWGTSGGRETQYF
TGCAGTGCTAGAGATTGGGGAACTAGCGGGGGCCGCGAGACCCAGTACTTC
>TRBD1|TRBV5-4|many|TRBJ1-1
CASRPGQGDEAFF
TGTGCCAGCAGACCCGGACAGGGGGATGAAGCTTTCTTT
>TRBD2|TRBV6-1|NA|TRBJ2-3
CASSSPPAGGPDTQYF
TGTGCCAGCAGCTCCCCCCCAGCGGGGGGCCCAGATACGCAGTATTTT
>NA|TRBV6-1|few|TRBJ1-2
CASSISDYGYTF
TGTGCCAGCAGCATTTCGGACTATGGCTACACCTTC
>NA|TRBV2|few|TRBJ2-1
CASKGEAYNEQFF
TGTGCCAGCAAGGGGGAGGCCTACAATGAGCAGTTCTTC
>NA|TRBV6-5|medium-sized|TRBJ2-5
CASSYDSGETQYF
TGTGCCAGCAGTTACGACAGTGGTGAGACCCAGTACTTC
>NA|TRBV9|many|TRBJ2-3
CASSGRDFTHTQYF
TGTGCCAGCAGCGGGAGGGATTTCACACATACGCAGTATTTT
>TRBD2|TRBV5-1|medium-sized|TRBJ2-2
CASSKGLAGYTGELFF
TGCGCCAGCAGCAAAGGACTAGCGGGTTACACCGGGGAGCTGTTTTTT
>NA|TRBV6-5|medium-sized|TRBJ1-1
CASSYSELRDTEAFF
TGTGCCAGCAGTTACTCTGAACTCCGGGACACTGAAGCTTTCTTT
>NA|TRBV28|medium-sized|TRBJ2-7
CACKRGGESSYEQYF
TGTGCCTGCAAAAGGGGGGGCGAAAGCTCCTACGAGCAGTACTTC
>NA|TRBV27|medium-sized|TRBJ1-1
CASSWGRNTEAFF
TGTGCCAGCAGTTGGGGACGGAACACTGAAGCTTTCTTT
>NA|TRBV13|once|TRBJ2-5
CASRQRGYETQYF
TGTGCCAGCAGACAAAGGGGATACGAGACCCAGTACTTC